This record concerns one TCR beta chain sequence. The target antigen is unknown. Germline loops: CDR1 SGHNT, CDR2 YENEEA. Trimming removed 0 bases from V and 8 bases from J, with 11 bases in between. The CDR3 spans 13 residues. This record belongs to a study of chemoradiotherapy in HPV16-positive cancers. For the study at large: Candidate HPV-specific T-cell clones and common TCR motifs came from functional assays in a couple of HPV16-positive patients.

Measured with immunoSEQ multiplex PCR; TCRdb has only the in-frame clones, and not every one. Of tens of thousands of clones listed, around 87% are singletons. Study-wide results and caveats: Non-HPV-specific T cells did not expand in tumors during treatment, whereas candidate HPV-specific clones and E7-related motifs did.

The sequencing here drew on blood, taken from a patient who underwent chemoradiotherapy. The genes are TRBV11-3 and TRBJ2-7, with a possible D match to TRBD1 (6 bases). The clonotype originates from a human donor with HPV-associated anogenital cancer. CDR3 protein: CASSLDVDRQQYF. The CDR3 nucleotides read TGTGCCAGCAGCTTAGATGTAGACAGGCAGCAGTACTTC. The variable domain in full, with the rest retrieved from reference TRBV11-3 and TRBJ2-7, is EAGVVQSPRYKIIEKKQPVAFWCNPISGHNTLYWYLQNLGQGPELLIRYENEEAVDDSQLPKDRFSAERLKGVDSTLKIQPAELGDSAVYLCASSLDVDRQQYFGPGTRLTVT.